The entry below describes one T cell receptor (beta chain). What it binds is unknown. CDR3 length equals 15 residues. Germline assignment: CDR1 MDHEN and CDR2 SYDVKM. The J segment lost 4 bases and the V segment lost 6 bases, leaving 9 bases of the junction unmatched. The data are from a study of cytomegalovirus exposure and HLA in healthy donors. The overall study: Among around 400 genotyped donors, about 80% fell in the Caucasian-associated ancestry cluster. Study outcomes and limitations: A missense variant in DCLRE1C was later tied to TCR beta V- and J-gene trimming.

PCR employed 60 Vbeta and 13 Jbeta primers. The repertoire was sequenced with immunoSEQ multiplex PCR; TCRdb's copy has only in-frame clones and lacks some. In the table there are approximately 170,000 clones, 70% to 75% of which are singletons. Material for sequencing was PBMCs. The chain couples TRBV28 to TRBJ2-1, with 7 positions matching TRBD2. This sequence originates from a man aged 30 to 45 in good health and CMV-seropositive. The CDR3 region has the DNA TGTGCCAGCAGCCGCCCCGGACTAGGGTACAATGAGCAGTTCTTC. It specifies CASSRPGLGYNEQFF.